A selection of T cell receptor beta chains follows, all from one sample in a study of T-cell memory formation after mild COVID-19. TCRdb recomputed calls from the 5' RACE reads with MiXCR, one row per CDR3 protein. Of 250,000 to 400,000 distinct CDR3 sequences detected, over 11% appear once; the ten largest clones hold 21%. Sequenced input: PBMCs or a T cell subset sorted from them (not recorded which). The receptors were sampled from a man aged 18 to 29 who had mild COVID-19 (a few samples of this study predate the infection). Cell type and time point are not known. CDR3s include the opening cysteine and the closing phenylalanine or tryptophan. The order of the fields is D gene, V gene, clone size, J gene, CDR3 protein, CDR3 DNA. A D gene is named only where the DNA matches it firmly. Clone size is shown for a subset of rows, as once, few, many or a class of expanded clone.

TRBD2	TRBV18	NA	TRBJ2-1	CASSPLLAGGRNEQFF	TGTGCCAGCTCACCACTTTTAGCGGGGGGCAGAAATGAGCAGTTCTTC
NA	TRBV5-1	few	TRBJ1-4	CASSRREHNEKLFF	TGCGCCAGCAGCCGGAGGGAGCATAATGAAAAACTGTTTTTT
NA	TRBV5-1	NA	TRBJ1-1	CASSLDSRLRQAFF	TGCGCCAGCAGCTTGGACAGTAGGCTACGACAAGCTTTCTTT
NA	TRBV5-1	NA	TRBJ1-1	CASSPGVGARAFF	TGCGCCAGCAGCCCTGGGGTCGGGGCAAGAGCTTTCTTT
NA	TRBV19	NA	TRBJ1-1	CASSISPKGGTEAFF	TGTGCCAGTAGTATAAGTCCAAAGGGAGGCACTGAAGCTTTCTTT
TRBD2	TRBV20-1	few	TRBJ2-5	CSARGPAGAGETQYF	TGCAGTGCTAGAGGGCCAGCGGGGGCGGGAGAGACCCAGTACTTC
TRBD1	TRBV9	NA	TRBJ1-5	CASSSSDRGQPQHF	TGTGCCAGCAGCAGTAGCGACAGGGGCCAGCCCCAGCATTTT
NA	TRBV14	few	TRBJ1-1	CASSQLWAGLAFF	TGTGCCAGCAGCCAACTTTGGGCAGGTCTAGCTTTCTTT
TRBD1	TRBV4-3	NA	TRBJ2-5	CASSPGQGDLETQYF	TGCGCCAGCAGTCCGGGACAGGGGGATTTGGAGACCCAGTACTTC
NA	TRBV5-1	NA	TRBJ2-5	CASSFMGRGGQETQYF	TGCGCCAGCAGCTTTATGGGACGGGGCGGTCAAGAGACCCAGTACTTC
NA	TRBV7-9	medium-sized	TRBJ1-2	CASSLANGNGYTF	TGTGCCAGCAGCTTAGCGAACGGGAATGGCTACACCTTC
NA	TRBV29-1	NA	TRBJ2-2	CSVESSAHTGELFF	TGCAGCGTTGAATCCAGCGCTCACACCGGGGAGCTGTTTTTT
NA	TRBV6-5	few	TRBJ1-5	CASSYSWDRDQPQHF	TGTGCCAGCAGTTACTCGTGGGACCGTGATCAGCCCCAGCATTTT
TRBD1	TRBV4-2	many	TRBJ2-7	CASSQDPGGRSSYEQYF	TGTGCCAGCAGCCAAGATCCAGGGGGACGTAGCTCCTACGAGCAGTACTTC
TRBD2	TRBV9	NA	TRBJ2-1	CASSARGGSYNEQFF	TGTGCCAGCAGCGCCCGGGGGGGCTCCTACAATGAGCAGTTCTTC
TRBD1	TRBV28	few	TRBJ2-5	CASRGQGQETQYF	TGTGCCAGCAGGGGACAGGGCCAAGAGACCCAGTACTTC
TRBD1	TRBV7-9	NA	TRBJ1-1	CASSGALEGLQGRAFF	TGTGCCAGCAGCGGGGCCCTTGAGGGCTTACAGGGGCGAGCTTTCTTT
TRBD1	TRBV5-1	few	TRBJ2-5	CASSSPGTGVDETQYF	TGCGCCAGCAGCTCCCCCGGGACAGGGGTTGATGAGACCCAGTACTTC
TRBD2	TRBV12-3/TRBV12-4	NA	TRBJ2-2	CASRPPGLGELFF	TGTGCCAGCAGGCCACCGGGACTAGGGGAGCTGTTTTTT
TRBD1	TRBV5-1	NA	TRBJ1-1	CASSLSVTQGAPEAFF	TGCGCCAGCAGCTTGTCAGTCACGCAGGGGGCCCCTGAAGCTTTCTTT
NA	TRBV5-5	many	TRBJ2-5	CASSRMDLTGETQYF	TGTGCCAGCAGCCGTATGGACCTAACAGGAGAGACCCAGTACTTC
NA	TRBV2	NA	TRBJ1-5	CASKAVGNQPQHF	TGTGCCAGCAAGGCTGTGGGCAATCAGCCCCAGCATTTT
NA	TRBV7-2	few	TRBJ2-7	CASSLFQFFEQYF	TGTGCCAGCAGCTTATTTCAGTTTTTCGAGCAGTACTTC
NA	TRBV4-1	few	TRBJ1-5	CASSQTSGTLNQPQHF	TGCGCCAGCAGCCAAACCTCCGGGACTCTGAATCAGCCCCAGCATTTT
NA	TRBV6-1	many	TRBJ2-5	CASSERESSPPIGETQYF	TGTGCCAGCAGCGAGAGGGAGTCTAGCCCCCCTATTGGGGAGACCCAGTACTTC
NA	TRBV12-3/TRBV12-4	few	TRBJ1-5	CASSFSGTQQPQHF	TGTGCCAGCAGTTTTTCAGGGACCCAACAGCCCCAGCATTTT
NA	TRBV7-9	NA	TRBJ2-1	CASSSDTSGKFF	TGTGCCAGCAGCTCTGATACCTCGGGGAAGTTCTTC
TRBD2	TRBV27	NA	TRBJ2-1	CASRERGASSYNEQFF	TGTGCCAGCAGGGAGCGGGGGGCCAGCTCCTACAATGAGCAGTTCTTC
TRBD1	TRBV5-6	many	TRBJ1-1	CASSWGQGWTEAFF	TGTGCCAGCAGCTGGGGACAGGGTTGGACTGAAGCTTTCTTT
NA	TRBV15	many	TRBJ1-1	CATSRDRRTPEAFF	TGTGCCACCAGCAGAGACCGAAGGACCCCTGAAGCTTTCTTT
TRBD1	TRBV23-1	few	TRBJ2-1	CRTGAYNEQFF	TGCAGGACAGGGGCCTACAATGAGCAGTTCTTC
TRBD2	TRBV4-1	few	TRBJ2-1	CASSQQRGAGNEQFF	TGCGCCAGCAGCCAACAGCGGGGGGCAGGGAATGAGCAGTTCTTC
NA	TRBV5-1	NA	TRBJ1-1	CASSFAQGSDTEAFF	TGCGCCAGCAGCTTTGCACAGGGTTCAGACACTGAAGCTTTCTTT
NA	TRBV7-3	NA	TRBJ2-6	CASRGASGANVLTF	TGTGCCAGCAGGGGCGCCTCTGGGGCCAACGTCCTGACTTTC
NA	TRBV4-3	NA	TRBJ1-4	CASSQYSPGLNEKLFF	TGCGCCAGCAGCCAATATTCCCCAGGACTTAATGAAAAACTGTTTTTT
TRBD2	TRBV6-2/TRBV6-3	few	TRBJ2-1	CASSDLTLRLAGGHNEQFF	TGTGCCAGCAGTGACCTTACCCTCCGACTAGCGGGGGGTCACAATGAGCAGTTCTTC
NA	TRBV29-1	few	TRBJ2-2	CSAHSTGELFF	TGCAGCGCCCATAGTACCGGGGAGCTGTTTTTT
NA	TRBV6-6	few	TRBJ1-1	CASSYSGEAFF	TGTGCCAGCAGTTACTCAGGTGAAGCTTTCTTT
TRBD1	TRBV7-2	few	TRBJ2-5	CASSRAGGAPGETQYF	TGTGCCAGCAGCAGAGCAGGGGGCGCCCCAGGAGAGACCCAGTACTTC
NA	TRBV20-1	few	TRBJ1-1	CSARDPPGVATEAFF	TGCAGTGCTAGAGATCCCCCGGGGGTGGCCACTGAAGCTTTCTTT
TRBD1	TRBV4-1	many	TRBJ2-2	CASSQRTGWGTGELFF	TGCGCCAGCAGCCAGAGGACAGGGTGGGGCACCGGGGAGCTGTTTTTT
TRBD2	TRBV5-1	few	TRBJ2-2	CASSTSSGANTGELFF	TGCGCCAGCAGCACGTCTAGCGGGGCGAACACCGGGGAGCTGTTTTTT
NA	TRBV20-1	few	TRBJ2-3	CSVSFSFGGLDTQYF	TGCAGTGTTTCATTTTCCTTCGGGGGGCTGGATACGCAGTATTTT
TRBD2	TRBV7-8	NA	TRBJ2-7	CASGRGSGSYEQYF	TGTGCCAGCGGGAGGGGCAGCGGGTCCTACGAGCAGTACTTC
TRBD2	TRBV6-5	NA	TRBJ2-2	CASSYASGGSGTGELFF	TGTGCCAGCAGTTACGCTAGCGGGGGGTCGGGCACCGGGGAGCTGTTTTTT
NA	TRBV5-1	many	TRBJ2-7	CASSLRSGRSYEQYF	TGCGCCAGCAGCTTACGATCCGGGCGCTCCTACGAGCAGTACTTC